What follows are 11 T cell receptor beta chains derived from one specimen sequenced in a study of naive and memory T cell subsets. Amplification of ligated cDNA took four PCR rounds with SP2 and nested alpha and beta constant primers. A single record per CDR3 protein comes from TCRdb applying MiXCR to the 5' RACE reads. The sample shows some 60,000 distinct CDR3 sequences, under 10% of them seen only once. An oligonucleotide containing a UMI was ligated to the 3' end of TCR cDNA. The origin of the receptors is a female donor in good health.

This clonotype was recorded many times. This chain joins TRBV18 and TRBJ1-1; possible D gene TRBD1, 5 bases. The V and J ends lost 2 bases and 2 bases respectively, with 12 bases between them. The length of the CDR3 is 15 residues. Germline V CDR1 and CDR2: KGHSH, LQKENI. CDR3 sequence: CASSPRLRENTEAFF. The CDR3 DNA reads TGTGCCAGCTCACCAAGACTCAGGGAAAACACTGAAGCTTTCTTT.

In this sample, this clonotype turned up a few times. V and J are TRBV11-2 and TRBJ1-4; 7 bases are a match to TRBD1. The junction had 19 bases not matched to a gene; V was cut back by 1 base and J by 8 bases. This CDR3 spans 19 amino acids. The germline V gene has CDR1 SGHAT and CDR2 FQNNGV. Here the CDR3 reads CASSLGWDSTHVEREKLFF. The CDR3, as DNA: TGTGCCAGCAGCTTAGGTTGGGACAGTACCCATGTCGAGAGGGAAAAACTGTTTTTT.

The CDR3 protein is CASSQDPYSGGRYNEQFF. Written as DNA, the CDR3 is TGCGCCAGCAGCCAAGACCCTTATAGCGGGGGGCGCTACAATGAGCAGTTCTTC. The genes are TRBV4-1 and TRBJ2-1; the match to TRBD2 covers 10 bases. Germline V gene data show CDR1 as MGHRA and CDR2 as YSYEKL. This CDR3 spans 18 amino acids. Trimming removed 0 bases from V and 3 bases from J; junction bases left unmatched: 8.

This clonotype appeared a few times. The gene calls are TRBV4-1 and TRBJ1-2; maybe TRBD1 (5 bases). CDR1 is MGHRA, CDR2 YSYEKL, per germline. V dropped 1 base and J dropped 4 bases, with 7 bases sitting between them. The CDR3 sequence is 13 residues long. CDR3 region: CASSQGQFYGYTF. In DNA form, the CDR3 reads TGCGCCAGCAGCCAAGGACAGTTCTATGGCTACACCTTC.

This clonotype was seen more than once but under ten times. For the CDR3, the DNA is TGCAGTGCTAGAGGCCACCAGGACCCAGGAGGTGAAAAACTGTTTTTT. Its protein is CSARGHQDPGGEKLFF. This chain uses TRBV20-1 with TRBJ1-4; no clear D. Trimming removed 1 base from V and 7 bases from J, with 19 bases in between. Germline V gene lookup returns CDR1 DFQATT and CDR2 SNEGSKA (reference sequence). The CDR3 extends over 16 amino acids.

The genes are TRBV15 and TRBJ2-5; D unclear. Per the germline V gene, CDR1 is LNHNV and CDR2 is YYDKDF (reference sequence). The ends were cut back, 5 bases at V and 3 bases at J, with 19 bases in the middle. The length of the CDR3 is 16 residues. The CDR3 protein is CATSLRQLQGKETQYF. The CDR3 DNA reads TGTGCCACCAGCCTCCGGCAACTCCAAGGGAAAGAGACCCAGTACTTC.

V is TRBV29-1 and J is TRBJ1-4; D perhaps matches TRBD1 (6 bases). CDR3 size: 13 residues. Germline CDR1 and CDR2: SQVTM and ANQGSEA. V lost 7 bases, J lost 7 bases, and 16 bases lay in between. The CDR3 DNA reads as TGCAGCGGACTGAGGGGGTCCGGTGAAAAACTGTTTTTT. Residues: CSGLRGSGEKLFF.

V is TRBV12-3 or TRBV12-4 and J is TRBJ1-5, with D maybe TRBD1 (6 bases). CDR3 size: 15 residues. The V end was cut by 8 bases, the J end by 4 bases, with 18 bases between. The DNA of the CDR3 is TGTGCCAGCGTCCCGGAGGGCAGGGGAAATCAGCCCCAGCATTTT. This translates into CASVPEGRGNQPQHF.

V and J are TRBV6-5 and TRBJ2-5; maybe TRBD1 (5 bases). Germline V gene sequence: CDR1 MNHEY, CDR2 SVGAGI. The CDR3 is made up of 14 amino acids. The ends were cut back, 2 bases at V and 1 base at J, with 8 bases in the middle. The CDR3: CASSYMGLQETQYF. CDR3 DNA sequence: TGTGCCAGCAGTTACATGGGGCTCCAAGAGACCCAGTACTTC.

This clonotype was detected a few times. The V and J genes are TRBV28 and TRBJ2-1; TRBD2 matches 9 bases. Looked up from germline, CDR1 is MDHEN and CDR2 is SYDVKM. With V trimmed by 3 bases and J by 8 bases, 8 bases remained unmatched. This CDR3 region has 15 residues. Written as DNA, the CDR3 is TGTGCCAGCAGTTTTGAGCGGGAGGCCGAGGATGAGCAGTTCTTC. It specifies CASSFEREAEDEQFF. Drawing the rest from reference TRBV28 and TRBJ2-1, the complete variable domain is DVKVTQSSRYLVKRTGEKVFLECVQDMDHENMFWYRQDPGLGLRLIYFSYDVKMKEKGDIPEGYSVSREKKERFSLILESASTNQTSMYLCASSFEREAEDEQFFGPGTRLTVL.

Many counts were recorded for this clonotype. The chain has TRBV20-1 and TRBJ2-3; 9 nucleotides line up with TRBD2. J was trimmed by 4 bases and V by 6 bases; bases with no gene match: 17. The germline CDR1 and CDR2 sequences are DFQATT and SNEGSKA (reference sequence). The CDR3 spans 17 residues. CDR3 nucleotide sequence: TGCAGTGCCGCGGCGGCTAGCGGGGCCAGAGGCCCAGATACGCAGTATTTT. Protein product: CSAAAASGARGPDTQYF.